A selection of T cell receptor beta chains follows, all from one sample in a study of CD8 T cells in Susac syndrome. Each CDR3 protein gets one entry after TCRdb re-called the immunoSEQ multiplex PCR reads with MiXCR. The sample contains around 270,000 distinct CDR3 sequences, almost 85% of which appear only once. Sequencing was carried out using CD8+ T cells from PBMCs. The receptors shown here come from a human donor with multiple sclerosis. Each CDR3 is given without its conserved first and last residue. The order of the fields is J gene, V gene, CDR3 protein.

j_gene: TRBJ1-2; v_gene: TRBV6-5; CDR3aa: ASSYGGELGGYT
j_gene: TRBJ2-7; v_gene: TRBV29-1; CDR3aa: SVFDGSSYEQY
j_gene: TRBJ2-1; v_gene: TRBV27; CDR3aa: ASSLVGVVGGYNEQF
j_gene: TRBJ2-1; v_gene: TRBV4-3; CDR3aa: ASSQDRSSGSYNEQF
j_gene: TRBJ2-1; v_gene: TRBV7-9; CDR3aa: ASSHPGGYEQF
j_gene: TRBJ2-4; v_gene: TRBV14; CDR3aa: ASSLSGTGANIQY
j_gene: TRBJ1-2; v_gene: TRBV19; CDR3aa: ASKNLLGYGYT
j_gene: TRBJ2-7; v_gene: TRBV4-1; CDR3aa: ASSHPGTGFGEQY
j_gene: TRBJ2-7; v_gene: TRBV11-2; CDR3aa: ASRFSGFLGEQY
j_gene: TRBJ2-7; v_gene: TRBV20-1; CDR3aa: SAREVGGPYEQY
j_gene: TRBJ2-1; v_gene: TRBV7-9; CDR3aa: ASSSPPGLAGGFGYEQF
j_gene: TRBJ1-4; v_gene: TRBV7-8; CDR3aa: ASSDDRGLHEKLF
j_gene: TRBJ2-3; v_gene: TRBV19; CDR3aa: ASSATGASSDTQY
j_gene: TRBJ2-1; v_gene: TRBV24-1; CDR3aa: ATSDSGSGEQF
j_gene: TRBJ2-1; v_gene: TRBV24-1; CDR3aa: ATSDPHFSHGNEQF
j_gene: TRBJ2-5; v_gene: TRBV7-9; CDR3aa: ASSFPDRTYQETQY
j_gene: TRBJ1-6; v_gene: TRBV21-1; CDR3aa: ASSNSVRGHCHSPLH
j_gene: TRBJ2-7; v_gene: TRBV12-3/TRBV12-4; CDR3aa: ASSFTSGSHEQY
j_gene: TRBJ2-7; v_gene: TRBV28; CDR3aa: ASSSRTSGPYEQY
j_gene: TRBJ2-7; v_gene: TRBV27; CDR3aa: ASSFQTLEEQY
j_gene: TRBJ2-1; v_gene: TRBV6-5; CDR3aa: ASSYGTGAHNEQF
j_gene: TRBJ2-5; v_gene: TRBV20-1; CDR3aa: SARDVGFETQY
j_gene: TRBJ2-3; v_gene: TRBV9; CDR3aa: ASSETPTDTQY
j_gene: TRBJ1-2; v_gene: TRBV5-4; CDR3aa: ASSLRVPPDGYT
j_gene: TRBJ2-3; v_gene: TRBV28; CDR3aa: ASSFRREQVPD
j_gene: TRBJ2-7; v_gene: TRBV5-6; CDR3aa: ASSFEHDEQY
j_gene: TRBJ1-5; v_gene: TRBV12-3/TRBV12-4; CDR3aa: ASRTGFNQPQH
j_gene: TRBJ2-1; v_gene: TRBV11-2; CDR3aa: ASSLAAGGPSYNEQF
j_gene: TRBJ1-2; v_gene: TRBV24-1; CDR3aa: ATSDLGAGGGYT
j_gene: TRBJ2-2; v_gene: TRBV3-1; CDR3aa: ASSQVTQRIDTGELF
j_gene: TRBJ1-1; v_gene: TRBV12-3/TRBV12-4; CDR3aa: ASSGLTGWTEAF
j_gene: TRBJ2-5; v_gene: TRBV27; CDR3aa: ASSSPPTSGSAETQY
j_gene: TRBJ2-2; v_gene: TRBV12-3/TRBV12-4; CDR3aa: ASSFPVGASGVNTGELF
j_gene: TRBJ2-2; v_gene: TRBV19; CDR3aa: ASSNVGQGEAGELF
j_gene: TRBJ1-1; v_gene: TRBV29-1; CDR3aa: SAAGTEAF
j_gene: TRBJ2-1; v_gene: TRBV4-3; CDR3aa: ASSQSRLAGTYNEQF
j_gene: TRBJ2-3; v_gene: TRBV10-2; CDR3aa: ASRKLAGGLVDTQY
j_gene: TRBJ2-3; v_gene: TRBV6-5; CDR3aa: ASSSLPASYTQY
j_gene: TRBJ2-3; v_gene: TRBV19; CDR3aa: ATRWDRATDTQY
j_gene: TRBJ2-4; v_gene: TRBV11-2; CDR3aa: ASSPSLAGDLNIQY
j_gene: TRBJ2-7; v_gene: TRBV2; CDR3aa: ARNTGFPSYEQY
j_gene: TRBJ2-3; v_gene: TRBV20-1; CDR3aa: SARDLGLAEFTDTQY
j_gene: TRBJ2-7; v_gene: TRBV7-2; CDR3aa: ASRETSGPYEQY
j_gene: TRBJ2-2; v_gene: TRBV12-3/TRBV12-4; CDR3aa: ASRDDRVGGELF
j_gene: TRBJ2-7; v_gene: TRBV27; CDR3aa: ASRPTGNPPYEQY
j_gene: TRBJ2-1; v_gene: TRBV7-9; CDR3aa: ASSVPLIAEDNEQF
j_gene: TRBJ2-2; v_gene: TRBV7-8; CDR3aa: ASSSPRRDSHTGELF
j_gene: TRBJ2-7; v_gene: TRBV5-1; CDR3aa: ASSWGTTAYEQY
j_gene: TRBJ1-2; v_gene: TRBV30; CDR3aa: AWSRQGEDGYT
j_gene: TRBJ2-2; v_gene: TRBV25-1; CDR3aa: ASVRGNTGELF
j_gene: TRBJ2-5; v_gene: TRBV5-6; CDR3aa: ASSPIVGLEQETQY